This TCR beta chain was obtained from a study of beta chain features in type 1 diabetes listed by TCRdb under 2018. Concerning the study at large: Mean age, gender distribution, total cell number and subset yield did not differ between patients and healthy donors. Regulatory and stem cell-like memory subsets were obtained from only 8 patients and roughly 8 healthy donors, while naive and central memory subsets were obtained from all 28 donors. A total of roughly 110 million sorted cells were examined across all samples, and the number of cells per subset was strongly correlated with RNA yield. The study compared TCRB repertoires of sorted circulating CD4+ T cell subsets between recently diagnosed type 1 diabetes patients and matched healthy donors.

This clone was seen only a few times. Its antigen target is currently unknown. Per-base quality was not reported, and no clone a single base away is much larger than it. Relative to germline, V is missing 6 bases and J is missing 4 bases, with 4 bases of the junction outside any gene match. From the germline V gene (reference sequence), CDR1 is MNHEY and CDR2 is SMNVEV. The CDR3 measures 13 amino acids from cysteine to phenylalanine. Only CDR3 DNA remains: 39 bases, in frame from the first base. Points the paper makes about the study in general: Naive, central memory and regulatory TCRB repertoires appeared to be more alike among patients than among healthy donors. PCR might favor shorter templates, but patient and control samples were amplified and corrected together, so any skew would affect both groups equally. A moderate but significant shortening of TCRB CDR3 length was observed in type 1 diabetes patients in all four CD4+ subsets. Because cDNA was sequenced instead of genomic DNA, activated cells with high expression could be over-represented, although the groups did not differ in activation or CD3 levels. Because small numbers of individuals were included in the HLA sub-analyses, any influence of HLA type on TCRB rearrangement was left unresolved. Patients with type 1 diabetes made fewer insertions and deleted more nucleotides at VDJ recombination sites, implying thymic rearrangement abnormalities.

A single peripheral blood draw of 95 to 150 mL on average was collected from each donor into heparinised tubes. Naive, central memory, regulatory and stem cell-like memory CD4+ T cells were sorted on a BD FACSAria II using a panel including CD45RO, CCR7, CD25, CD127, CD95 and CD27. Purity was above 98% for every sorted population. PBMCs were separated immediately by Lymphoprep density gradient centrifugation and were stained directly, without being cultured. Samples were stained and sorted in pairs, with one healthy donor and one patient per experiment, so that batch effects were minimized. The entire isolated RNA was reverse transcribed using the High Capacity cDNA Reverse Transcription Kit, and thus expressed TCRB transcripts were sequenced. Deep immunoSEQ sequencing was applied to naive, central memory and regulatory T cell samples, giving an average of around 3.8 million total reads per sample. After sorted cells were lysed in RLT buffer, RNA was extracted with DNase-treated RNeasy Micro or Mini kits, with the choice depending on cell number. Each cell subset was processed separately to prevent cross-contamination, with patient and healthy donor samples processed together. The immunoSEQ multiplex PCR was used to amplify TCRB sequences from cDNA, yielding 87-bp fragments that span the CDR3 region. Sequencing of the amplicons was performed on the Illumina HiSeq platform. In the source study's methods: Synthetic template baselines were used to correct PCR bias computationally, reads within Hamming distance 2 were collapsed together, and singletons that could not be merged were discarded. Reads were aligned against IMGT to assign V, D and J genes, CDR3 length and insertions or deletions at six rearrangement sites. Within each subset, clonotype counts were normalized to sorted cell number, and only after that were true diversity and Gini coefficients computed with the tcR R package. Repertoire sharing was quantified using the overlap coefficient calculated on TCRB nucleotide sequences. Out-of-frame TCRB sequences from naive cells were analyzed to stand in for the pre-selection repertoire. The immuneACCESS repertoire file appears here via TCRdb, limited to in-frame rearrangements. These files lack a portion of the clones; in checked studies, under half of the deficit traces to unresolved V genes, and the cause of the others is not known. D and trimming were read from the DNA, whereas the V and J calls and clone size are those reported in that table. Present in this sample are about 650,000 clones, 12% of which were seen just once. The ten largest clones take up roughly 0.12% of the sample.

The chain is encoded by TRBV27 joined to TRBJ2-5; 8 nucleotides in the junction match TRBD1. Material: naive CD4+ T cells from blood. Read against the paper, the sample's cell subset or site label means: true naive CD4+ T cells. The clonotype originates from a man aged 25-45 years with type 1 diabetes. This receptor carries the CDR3 CASSRGQGETQYF. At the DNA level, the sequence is TGTGCCAGCAGCCGCGGACAGGGAGAGACCCAGTACTTC.